This T cell receptor beta chain appears in the sequencing data of a study of identifying expanded T cells in peripheral blood. Notes on the study in general: Around 1.2 clones differed between technical replicates, versus approximately 17 and 20 over time.

The CDR3 spans 15 residues. V was shortened by 0 bases and J by 4 bases, with 7 bases between the two germline ends. Per the germline V gene, CDR1 is SGHVS and CDR2 is FQNEAQ. About this clone itself: What it binds is not known.

Profiling relied on immunoSEQ multiplex PCR, and the TCRdb table lists in-frame clones only, not all of them. The profile shows approximately 130,000 clones, roughly 90% of them singletons. No infections or other immune events were documented during collection. The sample was blood. This sequence joins TRBV7-8 and TRBJ2-6; D might be TRBD2 (5 bases). The sequence came from a person aged 18 to 75 in good health. CDR3 protein: CASSLAGVGANVLTF. In DNA, the CDR3 is TGTGCCAGCAGCTTAGCCGGGGTCGGGGCCAACGTCCTGACTTTC. Using reference TRBV7-8 and TRBJ2-6 for the parts outside the CDR3, the full variable domain is GAGVSQSPRYKVAKRGQDVALRCDPISGHVSLFWYQQALGQGPEFLTYFQNEAQLDKSGLPSDRFFAERPEGSVSTLKIQRTQQEDSAVYLCASSLAGVGANVLTFGAGSRLTVL.